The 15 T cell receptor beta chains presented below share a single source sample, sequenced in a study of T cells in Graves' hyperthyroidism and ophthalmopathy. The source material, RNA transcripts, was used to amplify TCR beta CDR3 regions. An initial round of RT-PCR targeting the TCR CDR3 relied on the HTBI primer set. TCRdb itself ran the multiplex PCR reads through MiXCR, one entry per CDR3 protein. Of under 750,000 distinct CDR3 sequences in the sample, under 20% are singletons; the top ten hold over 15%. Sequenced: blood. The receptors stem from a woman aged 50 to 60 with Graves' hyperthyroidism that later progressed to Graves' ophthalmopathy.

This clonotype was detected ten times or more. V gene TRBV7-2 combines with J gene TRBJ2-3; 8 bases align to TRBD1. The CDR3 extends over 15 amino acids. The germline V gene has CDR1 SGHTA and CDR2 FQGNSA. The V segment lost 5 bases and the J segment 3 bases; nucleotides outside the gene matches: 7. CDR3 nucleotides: TGTGCCAGCAGCCCACGAGGACAGGGAACAGATACGCAGTATTTT. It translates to CASSPRGQGTDTQYF.

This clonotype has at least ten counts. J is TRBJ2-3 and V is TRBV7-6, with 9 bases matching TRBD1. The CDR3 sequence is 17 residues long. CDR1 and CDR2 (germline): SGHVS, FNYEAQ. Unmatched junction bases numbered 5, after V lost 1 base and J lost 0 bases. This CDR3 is CASSLDYGQGSTDTQYF. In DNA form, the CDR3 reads TGTGCCAGCAGCTTAGACTACGGACAGGGGAGCACAGATACGCAGTATTTT.

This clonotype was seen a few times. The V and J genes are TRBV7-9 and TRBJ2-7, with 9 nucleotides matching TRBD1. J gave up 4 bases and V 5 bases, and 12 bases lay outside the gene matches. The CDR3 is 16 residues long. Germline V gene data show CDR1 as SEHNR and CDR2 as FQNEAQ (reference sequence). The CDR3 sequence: CASSPTRTGVRYEQYF. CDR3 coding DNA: TGTGCCAGCAGCCCCACCCGGACAGGGGTTCGTTACGAGCAGTACTTC.

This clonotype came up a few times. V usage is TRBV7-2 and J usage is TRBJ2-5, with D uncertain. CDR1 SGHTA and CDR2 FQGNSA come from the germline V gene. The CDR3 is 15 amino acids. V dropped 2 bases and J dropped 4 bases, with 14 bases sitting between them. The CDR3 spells CASSLLGEIRETQYF. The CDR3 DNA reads TGTGCCAGCAGCTTACTTGGTGAGATCCGAGAGACCCAGTACTTC. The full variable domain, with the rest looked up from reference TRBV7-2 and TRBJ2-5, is GAGVSQSPSNKVTEKGKDVELRCDPISGHTALYWYRQSLGQGLEFLIYFQGNSAPDKSGLPSDRFSAERTGGSVSTLTIQRTQQEDSAVYLCASSLLGEIRETQYFGPGTRLLVL.

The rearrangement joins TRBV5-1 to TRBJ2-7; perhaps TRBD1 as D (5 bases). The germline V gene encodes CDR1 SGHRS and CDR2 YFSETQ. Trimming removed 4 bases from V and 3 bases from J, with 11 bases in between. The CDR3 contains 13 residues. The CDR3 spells CASSSQTVYEQYF. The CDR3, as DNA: TGCGCCAGCAGCAGTCAGACAGTCTACGAGCAGTACTTC.

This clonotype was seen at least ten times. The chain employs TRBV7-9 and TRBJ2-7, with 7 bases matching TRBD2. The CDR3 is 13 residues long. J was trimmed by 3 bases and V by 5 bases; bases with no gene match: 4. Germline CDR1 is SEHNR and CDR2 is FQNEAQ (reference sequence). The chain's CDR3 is CASSRRGDYEQYF. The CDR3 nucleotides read TGTGCCAGCAGCCGCCGGGGGGACTACGAGCAGTACTTC. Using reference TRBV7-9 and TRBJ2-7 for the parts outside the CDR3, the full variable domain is DTGVSQNPRHKITKRGQNVTFRCDPISEHNRLYWYRQTLGQGPEFLTYFQNEAQLEKSRLLSDRFSAERPKGSFSTLEIQRTEQGDSAMYLCASSRRGDYEQYFGPGTRLTVT.

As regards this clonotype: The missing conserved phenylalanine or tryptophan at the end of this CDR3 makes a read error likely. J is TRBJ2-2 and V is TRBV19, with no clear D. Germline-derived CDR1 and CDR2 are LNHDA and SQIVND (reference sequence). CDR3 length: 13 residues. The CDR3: CAVPKANTGELFL. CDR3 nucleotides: TGTGCAGTTCCGAAAGCGAACACCGGGGAGCTGTTTCTT.

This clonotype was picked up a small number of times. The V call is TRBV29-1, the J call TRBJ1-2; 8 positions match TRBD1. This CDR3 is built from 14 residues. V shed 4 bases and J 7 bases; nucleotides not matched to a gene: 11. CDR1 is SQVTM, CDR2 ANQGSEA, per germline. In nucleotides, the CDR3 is TGCAGCGTTGGGCCGTCTACGACAGGGGTTGGCTACACCTTC. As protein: CSVGPSTTGVGYTF.

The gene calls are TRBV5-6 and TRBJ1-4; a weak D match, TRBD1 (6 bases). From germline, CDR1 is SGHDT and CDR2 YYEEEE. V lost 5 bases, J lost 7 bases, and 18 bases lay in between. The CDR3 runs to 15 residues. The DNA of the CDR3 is TGTGCCAGCAGTTCTTACCAGGGGCGCACTGAAAAACTGTTTTTT. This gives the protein CASSSYQGRTEKLFF.

The CDR3 spells CASRPPGQMNTGELFF. DNA of the CDR3: TGTGCCAGCAGGCCTCCCGGACAGATGAACACCGGGGAGCTGTTTTTT. The V and J genes are TRBV6-1 and TRBJ2-2, with D possibly being TRBD1 (6 bases). There are 16 residues in the CDR3. Germline V lookup: CDR1 MNHNS, CDR2 SASEGT. Trimming cost V 6 bases and J 1 base, with 15 bases left between them.

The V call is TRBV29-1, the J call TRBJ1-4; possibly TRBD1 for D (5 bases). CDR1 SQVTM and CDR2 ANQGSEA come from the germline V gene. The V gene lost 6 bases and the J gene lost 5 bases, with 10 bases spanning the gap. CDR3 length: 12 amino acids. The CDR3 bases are TGCAGCGTCGGGGCGGTAAATGAAAAACTGTTTTTT. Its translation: CSVGAVNEKLFF.

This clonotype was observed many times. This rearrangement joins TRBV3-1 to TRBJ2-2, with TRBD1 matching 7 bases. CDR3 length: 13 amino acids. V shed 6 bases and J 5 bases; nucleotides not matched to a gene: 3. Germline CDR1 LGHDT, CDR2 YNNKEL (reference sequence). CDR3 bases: TGTGCCAGCAGGCTACAGGGGACCGGGGAGCTGTTTTTT. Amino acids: CASRLQGTGELFF.

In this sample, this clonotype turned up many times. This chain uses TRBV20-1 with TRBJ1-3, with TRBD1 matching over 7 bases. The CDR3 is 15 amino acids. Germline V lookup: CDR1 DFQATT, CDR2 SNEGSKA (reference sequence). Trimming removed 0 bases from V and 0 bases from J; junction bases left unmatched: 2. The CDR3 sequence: CSARDGTASGNTIYF. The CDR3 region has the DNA TGCAGTGCTAGAGATGGGACAGCCTCTGGAAACACCATATATTTT.

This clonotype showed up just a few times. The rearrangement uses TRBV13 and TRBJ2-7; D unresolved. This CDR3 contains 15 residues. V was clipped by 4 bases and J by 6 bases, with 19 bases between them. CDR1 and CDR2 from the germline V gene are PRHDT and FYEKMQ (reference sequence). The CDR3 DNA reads TGTGCCAGCAGCTCAGAGGACCCCATTCTGGGCGAGCAGTACTTC. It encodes CASSSEDPILGEQYF. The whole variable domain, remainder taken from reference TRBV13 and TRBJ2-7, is AAGVIQSPRHLIKEKRETATLKCYPIPRHDTVYWYQQGPGQDPQFLISFYEKMQSDKGSIPDRFSAQQFSDYHSELNMSSLELGDSALYFCASSSEDPILGEQYFGPGTRLTVT.

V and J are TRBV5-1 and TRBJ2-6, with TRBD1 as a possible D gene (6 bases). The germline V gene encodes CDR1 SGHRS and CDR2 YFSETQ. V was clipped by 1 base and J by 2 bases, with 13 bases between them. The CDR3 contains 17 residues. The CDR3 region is CASSLQGSHTGANVLTF. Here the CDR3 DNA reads TGCGCCAGCAGCTTGCAGGGGTCCCACACTGGGGCCAACGTCCTGACTTTC.